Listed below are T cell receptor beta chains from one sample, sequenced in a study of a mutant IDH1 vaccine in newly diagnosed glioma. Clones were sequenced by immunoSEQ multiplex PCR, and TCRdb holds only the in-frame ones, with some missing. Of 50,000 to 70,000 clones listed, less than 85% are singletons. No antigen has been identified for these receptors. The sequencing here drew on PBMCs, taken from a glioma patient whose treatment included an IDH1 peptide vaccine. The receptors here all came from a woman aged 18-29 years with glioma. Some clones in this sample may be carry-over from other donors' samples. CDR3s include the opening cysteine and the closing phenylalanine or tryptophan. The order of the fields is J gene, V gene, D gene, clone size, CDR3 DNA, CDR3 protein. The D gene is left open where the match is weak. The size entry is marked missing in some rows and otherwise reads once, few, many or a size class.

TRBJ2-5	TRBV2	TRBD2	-	TGTGCCAGCAGGGCCATAGCGGGGGGTTGGAAGACCCAGTACTTC	CASRAIAGGWKTQYF
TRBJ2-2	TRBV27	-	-	TGTGCCAGCAGTATAACGAACACCGGGGAGCTGTTTTTT	CASSITNTGELFF
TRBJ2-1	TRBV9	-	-	TGTGCCAGCAGCGTACAAGGCCTTGTATCGGACAATGAGCAGTTCTTC	CASSVQGLVSDNEQFF
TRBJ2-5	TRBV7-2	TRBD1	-	TGTGCCAGCAGCTTAGTTACAGGGGAGAAGAGAAGCCAGTACTTC	CASSLVTGEKRSQYF
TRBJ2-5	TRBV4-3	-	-	TGCGCCAGCAGCCAAGAAACCTCCCAAGAGACCCAGTACTTC	CASSQETSQETQYF
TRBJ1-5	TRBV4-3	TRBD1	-	TGCGCCAGCAGCCTTTGGACAGGGGATCAGCCCCAGCATTTT	CASSLWTGDQPQHF
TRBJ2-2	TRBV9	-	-	TGTGCCAGCAGCGCGCGGGGAACCCTAACCGGGGAGCTGTTTTTT	CASSARGTLTGELFF
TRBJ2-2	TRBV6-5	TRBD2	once	TGTGCCAGCAGTTACGGAGCGGGGGGGCGTACCGGGGAGCTGTTTTTT	CASSYGAGGRTGELFF
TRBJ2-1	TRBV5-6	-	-	TGTGCCAGCAGCTTGGAAATAGTGGGCAATGAGCAGTTCTTC	CASSLEIVGNEQFF
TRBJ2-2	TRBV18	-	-	TGTGCCAGCTCACCAAGCTCCGGGGAGCTGTTTTTT	CASSPSSGELFF
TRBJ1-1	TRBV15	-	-	TGTGCCACCAGCAGAGATTACAGGGCCCTGAACACTGAAGCTTTCTTT	CATSRDYRALNTEAFF
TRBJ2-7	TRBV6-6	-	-	TGTGCCAGCAGTTACTCAGGGGGTTCCTACGAGCAGTACTTC	CASSYSGGSYEQYF
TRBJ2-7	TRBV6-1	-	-	TGTGCCACTACGGAGGGGCTTAGAACCGAGCAGTACTTC	CATTEGLRTEQYF
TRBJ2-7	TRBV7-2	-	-	TGTGCCAGCAGCTTAAGGTTGTCCTACGAGCAGTACTTC	CASSLRLSYEQYF
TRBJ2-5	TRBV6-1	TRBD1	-	TGTGCCAGCAGCGTTCTTACAGGGGGAGAGACCCAGTACTTC	CASSVLTGGETQYF
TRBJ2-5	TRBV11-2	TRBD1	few	TGTGCCAGCAGCGACCCAGACAGGGTACGTCGGGGGACCCAGTACTTC	CASSDPDRVRRGTQYF
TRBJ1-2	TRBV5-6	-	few	TGTGCCAGCAGCTTGTCTGGGGAGTATGGCTACACCTTC	CASSLSGEYGYTF
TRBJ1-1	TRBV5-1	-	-	TGCGCCAGCTCACAGGGCGTGGGATACACTGAAGCTTTCTTT	CASSQGVGYTEAFF
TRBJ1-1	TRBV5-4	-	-	TGTGCCAGCAGCCCTAGCGCACAGAACACTGAAGCTTTCTTT	CASSPSAQNTEAFF